These T cell receptor beta chains were read from a single sample in a study of blood T cells in healthy people across ages. TCRdb reprocessed the 5' RACE reads via MiXCR and lists one record per CDR3 protein. The sample has 720,000 or so distinct CDR3 sequences; about 43% are singletons. The sample comprised blood. The source is a man at least 80 years old in good health. Both conserved end residues are part of each CDR3. The D gene is left open where the match is weak. Expanded clones get a size class; other rows say once, few or many, or leave the size out.

cdr3_aa: CASSVGGQDTQYF
cdr3_nt: TGTGCCAGCAGTGTCGGGGGGCAAGATACGCAGTATTTT
clone_size: .
v_call: TRBV6-4
j_call: TRBJ2-3
d_call: .

cdr3_aa: CASSAAGTGVPVQYF
cdr3_nt: TGTGCCAGCAGCGCCGCCGGGACAGGCGTGCCGGTGCAGTACTTC
clone_size: .
v_call: TRBV6-5
j_call: TRBJ2-5
d_call: TRBD1

cdr3_aa: CASSLEGGLAGVWNEQFF
cdr3_nt: TGTGCCAGCAGCTTAGAGGGGGGACTAGCGGGAGTTTGGAATGAGCAGTTCTTC
clone_size: once
v_call: TRBV7-9
j_call: TRBJ2-1
d_call: TRBD2

cdr3_aa: CASSLPGPGGETQYF
cdr3_nt: TGCGCCAGCAGCCTTCCGGGCCCCGGCGGCGAGACCCAGTACTTC
clone_size: few
v_call: TRBV4-1
j_call: TRBJ2-5
d_call: .

cdr3_aa: CASSLTGPDTEAFF
cdr3_nt: TGTGCCAGCAGTTTGACAGGGCCGGACACTGAAGCTTTCTTT
clone_size: .
v_call: TRBV27
j_call: TRBJ1-1
d_call: TRBD1

cdr3_aa: CASSNEGQMNTEAFF
cdr3_nt: TGTGCCAGCAGCAACGAAGGACAGATGAACACTGAAGCTTTCTTT
clone_size: .
v_call: TRBV5-6
j_call: TRBJ1-1
d_call: .

cdr3_aa: CASSLDGSEFTEAFF
cdr3_nt: TGTGCCAGCAGTTTGGATGGCTCCGAATTTACTGAAGCTTTCTTT
clone_size: .
v_call: TRBV12-3/TRBV12-4
j_call: TRBJ1-1
d_call: .

cdr3_aa: CASSLRRGEGATQPQHF
cdr3_nt: TGTGCCAGCAGTTTAAGGAGGGGAGAGGGGGCGACTCAGCCCCAGCATTTT
clone_size: few
v_call: TRBV27
j_call: TRBJ1-5
d_call: TRBD1

cdr3_aa: CSVGLVGNTEAFF
cdr3_nt: TGCAGCGTTGGTCTAGTCGGGAACACTGAAGCTTTCTTT
clone_size: many
v_call: TRBV29-1
j_call: TRBJ1-1
d_call: .

cdr3_aa: CSAPRRRNEKLFF
cdr3_nt: TGCAGTGCCCCACGCCGACGGAATGAAAAACTGTTTTTT
clone_size: .
v_call: TRBV20-1
j_call: TRBJ1-4
d_call: .

cdr3_aa: CSARDLRGGSSYEQYF
cdr3_nt: TGCAGTGCTAGAGATCTGAGGGGTGGGAGCTCCTACGAGCAGTACTTC
clone_size: few
v_call: TRBV20-1
j_call: TRBJ2-7
d_call: .

cdr3_aa: CASSLGGRTPLHF
cdr3_nt: TGTGCCAGCAGCTTAGGTGGGAGGACACCCCTCCACTTT
clone_size: once
v_call: TRBV7-9
j_call: TRBJ1-6
d_call: .

cdr3_aa: CASSQGGLAAANEQFF
cdr3_nt: TGTGCCAGCAGCCAAGGGGGCCTAGCAGCGGCCAATGAGCAGTTCTTC
clone_size: .
v_call: TRBV3-1
j_call: TRBJ2-1
d_call: .

cdr3_aa: CASSQESLAGLTDTQYF
cdr3_nt: TGTGCCAGCAGCCAAGAGAGTCTAGCGGGACTCACAGATACGCAGTATTTT
clone_size: .
v_call: TRBV3-1
j_call: TRBJ2-3
d_call: TRBD2

cdr3_aa: CASSLGGASSQETQYF
cdr3_nt: TGCGCCAGCAGCTTAGGGGGGGCCTCTTCCCAAGAGACCCAGTACTTC
clone_size: .
v_call: TRBV5-1
j_call: TRBJ2-5
d_call: .

cdr3_aa: CASSQDGSGRVLQYF
cdr3_nt: TGTGCCAGCAGCCAGGACGGTAGCGGGAGGGTCTTGCAGTACTTC
clone_size: few
v_call: TRBV7-2
j_call: TRBJ2-5
d_call: TRBD2

cdr3_aa: CSATKGYSYNEQFF
cdr3_nt: TGCAGTGCCACTAAGGGGTACTCCTACAATGAGCAGTTCTTC
clone_size: few
v_call: TRBV20-1
j_call: TRBJ2-1
d_call: .

cdr3_aa: CSVPPKTPDFTGELFF
cdr3_nt: TGCAGTGTACCGCCAAAGACACCTGATTTCACCGGGGAGCTGTTTTTT
clone_size: few
v_call: TRBV20-1
j_call: TRBJ2-2
d_call: .

cdr3_aa: CSARAPSTGGVSTDTQYF
cdr3_nt: TGCAGTGCTAGAGCCCCGTCGACAGGAGGCGTTAGCACAGATACGCAGTATTTT
clone_size: .
v_call: TRBV20-1
j_call: TRBJ2-3
d_call: .

cdr3_aa: CASSVTSGSTDTQYF
cdr3_nt: TGTGCCAGCAGTGTGACTAGCGGGAGCACAGATACGCAGTATTTT
clone_size: few
v_call: TRBV28
j_call: TRBJ2-3
d_call: TRBD2

cdr3_aa: CATSDSIQETQYF
cdr3_nt: TGTGCCACCAGTGATTCTATCCAAGAGACCCAGTACTTC
clone_size: .
v_call: TRBV24-1
j_call: TRBJ2-5
d_call: .

cdr3_aa: CSARDNINEQYF
cdr3_nt: TGCAGTGCTAGAGATAACATCAATGAGCAGTACTTC
clone_size: many
v_call: TRBV20-1
j_call: TRBJ2-5
d_call: .

cdr3_aa: CASSLLTLDREGGYTF
cdr3_nt: TGTGCCAGCAGCTTACTCACTTTAGACAGGGAAGGGGGCTACACCTTC
clone_size: .
v_call: TRBV7-2
j_call: TRBJ1-2
d_call: TRBD1

cdr3_aa: CAWMADRWDTDTQYF
cdr3_nt: TGTGCCTGGATGGCAGATCGATGGGACACAGATACGCAGTATTTT
clone_size: once
v_call: TRBV30
j_call: TRBJ2-3
d_call: .

cdr3_aa: CASSGQGHYEQYF
cdr3_nt: TGTGCCAGCAGTGGCCAGGGTCACTACGAGCAGTACTTC
clone_size: .
v_call: TRBV25-1
j_call: TRBJ2-7
d_call: .

cdr3_aa: CASRQDGGSAGELFF
cdr3_nt: TGTGCCAGCAGACAAGATGGGGGCTCGGCCGGGGAGCTGTTTTTT
clone_size: .
v_call: TRBV4-2
j_call: TRBJ2-2
d_call: .

cdr3_aa: CAWRGGLGASGGPEWKTGELFF
cdr3_nt: TGTGCCTGGAGAGGGGGCTTGGGCGCTAGCGGGGGACCAGAATGGAAAACCGGGGAGCTGTTTTTT
clone_size: .
v_call: TRBV30
j_call: TRBJ2-2
d_call: TRBD2

cdr3_aa: CATSGYGGMGNEQFF
cdr3_nt: TGTGCCACCAGTGGATACGGCGGGATGGGAAATGAGCAGTTCTTC
clone_size: many
v_call: TRBV24-1
j_call: TRBJ2-1
d_call: .

cdr3_aa: CASSDQRGETGELFF
cdr3_nt: TGTGCCAGCAGTGACCAGCGGGGCGAGACCGGGGAGCTGTTTTTT
clone_size: once
v_call: TRBV2
j_call: TRBJ2-2
d_call: TRBD2

cdr3_aa: CSARSPGGTETQYF
cdr3_nt: TGCAGTGCTAGGTCCCCAGGGGGTACGGAGACCCAGTACTTC
clone_size: many
v_call: TRBV20-1
j_call: TRBJ2-5
d_call: TRBD1

cdr3_aa: CASSLGATGLNSPLHF
cdr3_nt: TGTGCCAGCAGCTTAGGTGCTACAGGGTTGAATTCACCCCTCCACTTT
clone_size: .
v_call: TRBV7-2
j_call: TRBJ1-6
d_call: .

cdr3_aa: CASRLQGASYEQYF
cdr3_nt: TGTGCCAGCAGATTACAGGGGGCAAGCTACGAGCAGTACTTC
clone_size: .
v_call: TRBV12-3/TRBV12-4
j_call: TRBJ2-7
d_call: TRBD1

cdr3_aa: CSAGTGYNEQFF
cdr3_nt: TGCAGCGCCGGGACAGGATACAATGAGCAGTTCTTC
clone_size: .
v_call: TRBV29-1
j_call: TRBJ2-1
d_call: TRBD1

cdr3_aa: CASSWGVTGELFF
cdr3_nt: TGTGCCAGCAGTTGGGGGGTCACCGGGGAGCTGTTTTTT
clone_size: .
v_call: TRBV11-2
j_call: TRBJ2-2
d_call: .

cdr3_aa: CASSQELLAGGRLFF
cdr3_nt: TGCGCCAGCAGCCAAGAGTTACTAGCGGGGGGCAGGCTGTTCTTC
clone_size: few
v_call: TRBV4-3
j_call: TRBJ2-1
d_call: TRBD2

cdr3_aa: CASRRDTVTYEQYF
cdr3_nt: TGCGCCAGCAGGCGGGACACCGTTACCTACGAGCAGTACTTC
clone_size: .
v_call: TRBV5-1
j_call: TRBJ2-7
d_call: .

cdr3_aa: CASTPGLAWEQFF
cdr3_nt: TGTGCCAGCACCCCGGGACTAGCATGGGAGCAGTTCTTC
clone_size: few
v_call: TRBV7-2
j_call: TRBJ2-1
d_call: TRBD2

cdr3_aa: CASSYGPDLAYNEQFF
cdr3_nt: TGTGCCAGCAGCTATGGGCCGGACTTAGCCTACAATGAGCAGTTCTTC
clone_size: .
v_call: TRBV11-1
j_call: TRBJ2-1
d_call: .

cdr3_aa: CASSLNGKSEQYF
cdr3_nt: TGCGCCAGCAGCTTGAACGGGAAGAGCGAGCAGTACTTC
clone_size: .
v_call: TRBV5-1
j_call: TRBJ2-7
d_call: .

cdr3_aa: CASSLSGLAGVGDTQYF
cdr3_nt: TGTGCCAGCAGTTTATCCGGACTAGCGGGAGTTGGAGATACGCAGTATTTT
clone_size: few
v_call: TRBV28
j_call: TRBJ2-3
d_call: TRBD2

cdr3_aa: CSVELPSGSVNERFF
cdr3_nt: TGCAGCGTTGAACTCCCTAGCGGGAGCGTGAATGAGCGATTCTTC
clone_size: .
v_call: TRBV29-1
j_call: TRBJ2-1
d_call: TRBD2

cdr3_aa: CASSPNQGGAEYGYTF
cdr3_nt: TGTGCCAGCAGCCCCAACCAGGGGGGCGCCGAATATGGCTACACCTTC
clone_size: .
v_call: TRBV7-9
j_call: TRBJ1-2
d_call: TRBD1

cdr3_aa: CSATGVGDNEQYF
cdr3_nt: TGCAGTGCTACTGGCGTGGGCGACAATGAGCAGTACTTC
clone_size: .
v_call: TRBV20-1
j_call: TRBJ2-5
d_call: .

cdr3_aa: CASSPKQGRRETQYF
cdr3_nt: TGTGCCAGCTCACCGAAACAGGGAAGGAGAGAGACCCAGTACTTC
clone_size: .
v_call: TRBV18
j_call: TRBJ2-5
d_call: .

cdr3_aa: CASSRRTGGLGDTQYF
cdr3_nt: TGTGCCAGCAGCCGACGGACAGGGGGCTTAGGAGATACGCAGTATTTT
clone_size: .
v_call: TRBV4-2
j_call: TRBJ2-3
d_call: TRBD1